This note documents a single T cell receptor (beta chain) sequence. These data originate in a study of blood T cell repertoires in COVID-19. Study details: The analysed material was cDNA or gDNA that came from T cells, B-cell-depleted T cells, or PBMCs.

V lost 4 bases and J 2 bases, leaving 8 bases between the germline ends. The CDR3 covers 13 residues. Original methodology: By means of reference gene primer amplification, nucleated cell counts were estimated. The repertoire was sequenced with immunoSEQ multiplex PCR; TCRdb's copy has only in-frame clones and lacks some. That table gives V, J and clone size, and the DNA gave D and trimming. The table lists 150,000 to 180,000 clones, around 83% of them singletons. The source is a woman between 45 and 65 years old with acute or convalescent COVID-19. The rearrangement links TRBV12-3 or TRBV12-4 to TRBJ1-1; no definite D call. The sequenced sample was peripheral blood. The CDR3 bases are TGTGCCAGCAGTTCAACACAAAACACTGAAGCTTTCTTT. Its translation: CASSSTQNTEAFF.